Listed below are T cell receptor beta chains from one sample, sequenced in a study of cytomegalovirus exposure and HLA in healthy donors. Sequencing was performed with immunoSEQ multiplex PCR; in TCRdb, only in-frame clones are kept and a portion is missing. The sample consists of some 340,000 clones, roughly 90% of them appearing once. Material for sequencing was PBMCs. Receptors originate from a woman aged 30 to 39 in good health and CMV-seropositive. Both conserved end residues are part of each CDR3. A D gene is named only where the DNA matches it firmly. The listing skips clone size in some rows; elsewhere it reads once, few, many or a size class.

size	J	V	length	D	DNA	CDR3
-	TRBJ2-5	TRBV7-2	14	-	TGTGCCAGCAGCCCCGGGGCTGTCGGAGAGACCCAGTACTTC	CASSPGAVGETQYF
-	TRBJ2-7	TRBV14	12	-	TGTGCCAGCAGCCAGACGAATTACGAGCAGTACTTC	CASSQTNYEQYF
-	TRBJ1-3	TRBV6-5	15	TRBD1	TGTGCCAGCAGTCCCGGGACAGGGGCTGGAAACACCATATATTTT	CASSPGTGAGNTIYF
-	TRBJ1-1	TRBV28	13	-	TGTGCCAGCAGTAGGCAGGGATGGACTGAAGCTTTCTTT	CASSRQGWTEAFF
-	TRBJ1-2	TRBV28	12	-	TGTGCCAGCAGTTCCGGGAGCTATGGCTACACCTTC	CASSSGSYGYTF
-	TRBJ2-7	TRBV6-5	15	TRBD1	TGTGCCAGCAGGGCGGACAGGTACAGCTCCTACGAGCAGTACTTC	CASRADRYSSYEQYF
-	TRBJ1-2	TRBV28	14	TRBD1	TGTGCCAGCAGTTTATTGGGACAGACCTATGGCTACACCTTC	CASSLLGQTYGYTF
-	TRBJ1-5	TRBV9	13	-	TGTGCCAGCAGCGCCCACGCGGATCAGCCCCAGCATTTT	CASSAHADQPQHF
-	TRBJ2-7	TRBV6-1	14	-	TGTGCCAGCAGTGAAGCGCTGGGGGCCTACGAGCAGTACTTC	CASSEALGAYEQYF
-	TRBJ2-7	TRBV19	15	TRBD2	TGTGCCAGTAGTCCACGCCGGACTAGCAGCTACGAGCAGTACTTC	CASSPRRTSSYEQYF
-	TRBJ2-7	TRBV4-1	13	-	TGCGCCAGCAGCCAGGGGGAGGTCTACGAGCAGTACTTC	CASSQGEVYEQYF
few	TRBJ1-1	TRBV27	15	-	TGTGCCAGCAGTTTAAGGCTGGACAGAAACACTGAAGCTTTCTTT	CASSLRLDRNTEAFF
-	TRBJ2-7	TRBV7-2	16	TRBD2	TGTGCCAGCAGTTATTATGGACTAGCGGGAGGCTTCGAGCAGTACTTC	CASSYYGLAGGFEQYF
-	TRBJ2-7	TRBV6-5	13	-	TGTGCCAGCAGTTGGATACAGGGAGGTGAGCAGTACTTC	CASSWIQGGEQYF
-	TRBJ2-2	TRBV18	16	TRBD1	TGTGCCAGCTCACTTACAGGGGGCGCGAACACCGGGGAGCTGTTTTTT	CASSLTGGANTGELFF
-	TRBJ2-7	TRBV10-1	17	TRBD2	TGCGCCAGCAGTGAGGAGCGGGAGGGCCCTACCGCTTACGAGCAGTACTTC	CASSEEREGPTAYEQYF
-	TRBJ2-2	TRBV4-2	16	-	TGTGCCAGCAGCCAAGGGGGATACAGGGTCACCGGGGAGCTGTTTTTT	CASSQGGYRVTGELFF
-	TRBJ2-5	TRBV27	13	-	TGTGCCAGCAGTTCCACCTCTCAAGAGACCCAGTACTTC	CASSSTSQETQYF
-	TRBJ1-5	TRBV19	15	-	TGTGCCAGTAGTATGAACGTGGGGGGCGGGCAGCCCCAGCATTTT	CASSMNVGGGQPQHF
-	TRBJ2-7	TRBV2	11	-	TGTGCCAGCAGTGCAAACTACGAGCAGTACTTC	CASSANYEQYF
-	TRBJ2-7	TRBV5-4	14	TRBD1	TGTGCCAGCAGCTTGAGGGGACAGACCTACGAGCAGTACTTC	CASSLRGQTYEQYF
-	TRBJ2-7	TRBV29-1	13	TRBD1	TGCAGCGTTGGGAGACAGGGGACTTACGAGCAGTACTTC	CSVGRQGTYEQYF
-	TRBJ2-2	TRBV11-2	14	-	TGTGCCAGCAGCCTAGCAAGGGGGACCGGGGAGCTGTTTTTT	CASSLARGTGELFF
-	TRBJ2-2	TRBV7-9	15	TRBD1	TGTGCCAGCAGCTCAGGGGGCCGGGACACCGGGGAGCTGTTTTTT	CASSSGGRDTGELFF
-	TRBJ1-5	TRBV7-2	13	-	TGTGCCAGCAGCTTAGGGGAGGACCAGCCCCAGCATTTT	CASSLGEDQPQHF
-	TRBJ2-1	TRBV2	14	-	TGTGCCAGCAGTGCCCCGAGCTCCTACAATGAGCAGTTCTTC	CASSAPSSYNEQFF
-	TRBJ2-7	TRBV11-2	15	-	TGTGCCAGCAGCTCCGACAGTAGGCTTCCCTACGAGCAGTACTTC	CASSSDSRLPYEQYF
once	TRBJ2-7	TRBV2	13	-	TGTGCCAGCAGTGAACAATCTGCCCACGAGCAGTACTTC	CASSEQSAHEQYF